This T cell receptor beta chain is drawn from a study of OX40 agonist ivuxolimab in advanced cancers. Overall study context: Ivuxolimab was administered intravenously to patients at 0.01 to 10 mg/kg every 2 weeks.

Produced via immunoSEQ multiplex PCR; TCRdb's table is partial and in-frame only. This sample carries tens of thousands of clones, roughly 85% of them seen once, and the ten largest clones take approximately 2%. Deletions cut 6 bases from V and 5 bases from J, with 16 bases between. CDR3 size: 14 residues. Germline V gene sequence: CDR1 SNHLY, CDR2 FYNNEI. General observations from the study: The specificity for antigen of the expanded peripheral T cells was not determined.

As regards this clone: Its target is not known.

Sampled blood was obtained at baseline, cycle 4 day 1, and cycle 7 day 1. This TCR came from an adult with an advanced solid tumor such as melanoma, head and neck, liver or kidney cancer. The chain links TRBV2 to TRBJ1-2; perhaps TRBD1 as D (6 bases). Specimen: CD4+ or CD8+ T cells sorted from blood, collected in a trial of the OX40 agonist ivuxolimab. The CDR3 protein is CASRTRTDRYGYTF. The CDR3 region has the DNA TGTGCCAGCAGGACCCGGACAGACCGATATGGCTACACCTTC.